A selection of T cell receptor beta chains follows, all from one sample in a study of T-cell reconstitution after alpha-beta-depleted transplantation in children. Each CDR3 protein gets one entry after TCRdb re-called the PCR reads with MiXCR. Of about 200,000 distinct CDR3 sequences listed, approximately 6.3% are singletons. This sample comprised PBMCs, obtained before TCRalphabeta/CD19-depleted stem cell transplant. Receptors originate from a boy younger than 10 with acute lymphoblastic leukemia, due to receive a stem cell transplant. CDR3s include the opening cysteine and the closing phenylalanine or tryptophan. Fields, in order: J gene, clone size, V gene, D gene, CDR3 DNA, CDR3 protein. A D gene is named only where the DNA matches it firmly. Part of the rows lack a size; the others show once, few, many or a class for expanded clones.

TRBJ2-7	few	TRBV20-1	-	TGCAGTGCTAGAGATCGGGATCGGTACGAGCAGTACTTC	CSARDRDRYEQYF
TRBJ2-3	many	TRBV12-3/TRBV12-4	TRBD2	TGTGCCAGCAGTTTAACTAGCGGGAGAGTGAGAGATACGCAGTATTTT	CASSLTSGRVRDTQYF
TRBJ2-7	-	TRBV7-9	TRBD1	TGTGCCAGCAGCTTAAACCCGGGACAGGCCACCTTC	CASSLNPGQATF
TRBJ1-5	many	TRBV20-1	TRBD1	TGCAGTGCAACCGGGACAGGGGTCAATCAGCCCCAGCATTTT	CSATGTGVNQPQHF
TRBJ2-1	many	TRBV27	TRBD2	TGTGCCAGCAGTCGGGGGGACGCGGGCTACAATGAGCAGTTCTTC	CASSRGDAGYNEQFF
TRBJ2-5	-	TRBV7-2	TRBD1	TGTGCCAGCAGCTTAGGAAGGCCGACAGGGCCGGAGACCCAGTACTTC	CASSLGRPTGPETQYF
TRBJ2-7	many	TRBV7-9	-	TGTGCCAGCAGCTTAGAACAGGGTTGGCGGGAGCAGTACTTC	CASSLEQGWREQYF
TRBJ2-1	many	TRBV20-1	TRBD2	TGCAGCTGGGGGGGGACCGACCGCCGAGAGCAGTTCTTC	CSWGGTDRREQFF
TRBJ2-7	many	TRBV5-1	TRBD2	TGCGCCAGCAGCTTGACACTAGCGGGGGACATAGGTTCGGGGGAGCAGTACTTC	CASSLTLAGDIGSGEQYF
TRBJ2-7	many	TRBV2	-	TGTGCCAGCAGTACCCAGGGCGGGGTCTCCTACGAGCAGTACTTC	CASSTQGGVSYEQYF
TRBJ2-7	many	TRBV12-3/TRBV12-4	-	TGTGCCAGCAGGGAACTAGATACCCCTATCGGGGAGCAGTACTTC	CASRELDTPIGEQYF
TRBJ1-5	-	TRBV27	-	TGTGCCAGCGGGTTCAATCAGCCCCAGCATTTT	CASGFNQPQHF
TRBJ2-5	-	TRBV18	-	TGTGCCAGCTCACCACAAGGGGGAGAGACCCAGTACTTC	CASSPQGGETQYF
TRBJ2-7	few	TRBV5-1	-	TGCGCCAGCGCAGTCCGCCCGCTTGGGGGGCCCAACGAGCAGTACTTC	CASAVRPLGGPNEQYF
TRBJ2-3	few	TRBV12-3/TRBV12-4	TRBD2	TGTGCCAGCAGTCGTCGGGGGGGCAGGGCAGATACGCAGTATTTT	CASSRRGGRADTQYF
TRBJ2-7	-	TRBV20-1	-	TGCAGTGCTAGAGACCCCCGGGGCCGGGACTTCGACACCCACGAGCAGTACTTC	CSARDPRGRDFDTHEQYF
TRBJ2-5	many	TRBV28	-	TGTGCCAGCAGAGCCTCGTGGGCTCAAGAGACCCAGTACTTC	CASRASWAQETQYF
TRBJ1-2	-	TRBV7-2	-	TGTGCCAGCAGCTTAATGGGAGATGGCTACACCTTC	CASSLMGDGYTF
TRBJ2-3	many	TRBV28	TRBD1	TGTGCCAGCAGCAAGACAGGGGGCCGAACAGATACGCAGTATTTT	CASSKTGGRTDTQYF
TRBJ2-1	-	TRBV15	TRBD2	TGTGCCACGCAAATCCAACGAACCGGGACTAGCGGGAGAAATGAGCAGTTCTTC	CATQIQRTGTSGRNEQFF
TRBJ2-1	many	TRBV2	TRBD2	TGTGCCAGCAGCGACGAGCGGGGGGGCCCCCATGAGCAGTTCTTC	CASSDERGGPHEQFF
TRBJ2-5	-	TRBV15	TRBD2	TGTGCCACCAGCAGTCTCACTAGCGGGGGGTGGGGACAAGAGACCCAGTACTTC	CATSSLTSGGWGQETQYF
TRBJ2-7	many	TRBV7-2	-	TGTGCCAGCAGCTTAACTGCGGGCTCCTACGAGCAGTACTTC	CASSLTAGSYEQYF
TRBJ1-5	many	TRBV12-3/TRBV12-4	-	TGTGCCAGCAGTTTATTCAGGGAGCAGCCCCAGCATTTT	CASSLFREQPQHF
TRBJ2-1	few	TRBV5-1	-	TGCGCCAGCAGCTTGGCGGTACAGAACAATGAGCAGTTCTTC	CASSLAVQNNEQFF
TRBJ2-3	many	TRBV5-5	-	TGTGCCAGCAGCGACGGGACTTATACGCAGTATTTT	CASSDGTYTQYF
TRBJ2-1	many	TRBV4-3	-	TGCGCCAGCAGTCGCGGGACCCCTCTCTACAATGAGCAGTTCTTC	CASSRGTPLYNEQFF
TRBJ2-3	-	TRBV28	-	TGTGCCAGCAGTGTTTCAGATACGCAGTATTTT	CASSVSDTQYF
TRBJ2-1	few	TRBV5-1	-	TGCGCCAGCAGCTTCGCGGGGACGCCTAATGAGCAGTTCTTC	CASSFAGTPNEQFF
TRBJ2-2	many	TRBV5-5	TRBD1	TGTGCCAGCAGCTTTGGACAGGGATGGACCGGGGAGCTGTTTTTT	CASSFGQGWTGELFF
TRBJ2-1	many	TRBV12-3/TRBV12-4	-	TGTGCCAGCAGTCGGTACCCCGGGACCAAAAATGAGCAGTTCTTC	CASSRYPGTKNEQFF
TRBJ1-4	-	TRBV20-1	-	TGCAGTGCTGGGGATTCGGGATCAACTAATGAAAAACTGTTTTTT	CSAGDSGSTNEKLFF
TRBJ2-3	few	TRBV6-2/TRBV6-3	TRBD1	TGTGCCAGCAGTTACTCCCCGGGACAGCAATCAGATACGCAGTATTTT	CASSYSPGQQSDTQYF
TRBJ2-3	many	TRBV7-2	-	TGTGCCAGCAGCTTAGCTCCCCAGGGGAAGACAGATACGCAGTATTTT	CASSLAPQGKTDTQYF
TRBJ2-1	few	TRBV7-9	-	TGTGCCAGCAGCTCCTCCCGTAAGCAGTTCTTC	CASSSSRKQFF
TRBJ2-5	many	TRBV7-9	TRBD1	TGTGCCAGCAGCCCGGGACAGGCGAAAGAGACCCAGTACTTC	CASSPGQAKETQYF
TRBJ2-2	-	TRBV6-2/TRBV6-3	-	TGTGCCAGCAGTTCCGGATACACCGGGGAGCTGTTTTTT	CASSSGYTGELFF
TRBJ2-7	many	TRBV5-1	-	TGCGCCAGCAGTTCGACGGGAAGCTCCTACGAGCAGTACTTC	CASSSTGSSYEQYF
TRBJ2-3	many	TRBV7-2	-	TGTGCCAGCAGCTTACTAGTTGATCCCGATACGCAGTATTTT	CASSLLVDPDTQYF
TRBJ1-6	many	TRBV6-1	-	TGTGCCAGCAGTGGGATACTAAATTCACCCCTCCACTTT	CASSGILNSPLHF
TRBJ2-1	-	TRBV7-9	TRBD2	TGTGCCAGCAGCCCCCTAAGGGGTAGCGGGGGGGCCTCGCGGTTCTTC	CASSPLRGSGGASRFF
TRBJ2-2	many	TRBV5-1	TRBD2	TGTGCCAGCAGCGGGACTCTGAACACCGGGGAGCTGTTTTTT	CASSGTLNTGELFF
TRBJ2-7	-	TRBV5-6	-	TGTGCCAGCAGCTGGAAGGACGGCTACGAGCAGTACTTC	CASSWKDGYEQYF
TRBJ2-2	many	TRBV28	-	TGTGCCAGCGGTCCGACAGGCGCGGGGACCGGGGAGCTGTTTTTT	CASGPTGAGTGELFF
TRBJ1-1	-	TRBV18	-	TGTGCCAGCTCACCAACTAGGGGAACTGAAGCTTTCTTT	CASSPTRGTEAFF
TRBJ2-1	-	TRBV7-2	-	TGTGCCAGCAGCCCTCAGGGGGGGCACAATGAGCAGTTCTTC	CASSPQGGHNEQFF
TRBJ2-1	few	TRBV30	-	TGTGCCTGGAGTCCCGACCTGGACAATGAGCAGTTCTTC	CAWSPDLDNEQFF
TRBJ1-2	many	TRBV27	-	TGTGCCAGCAGTTTATCGACAGGAAACTATGGCTACACCTTC	CASSLSTGNYGYTF
TRBJ1-1	-	TRBV7-2	-	TGTGCCAGCAGCTTAGCGCGAGGGGAGGGCACTGAAGCTTTCTTT	CASSLARGEGTEAFF
TRBJ2-1	-	TRBV30	-	TGTGCCTGGAGGTCGCTATATGAGCAGTTCTTC	CAWRSLYEQFF
TRBJ2-1	-	TRBV4-2	-	TGTGCCAGCAGCCAAGACCTGCTCCTGAGGGATGAGCAGTTCTTC	CASSQDLLLRDEQFF
TRBJ1-5	many	TRBV7-9	-	TGTGCCAGCAGTTTAGACAGAAATCAGCCCCAGCATTTT	CASSLDRNQPQHF
TRBJ2-2	many	TRBV7-8	-	TGTGCCAGCAGCCTCGCCGGGACAAGGAACACCGGGGAGCTGTTTTTT	CASSLAGTRNTGELFF
TRBJ2-1	many	TRBV20-1	TRBD2	TGCAGTGCCATGAGAACTAGCGGGACCCAGTCGCAGTTCTTC	CSAMRTSGTQSQFF
TRBJ2-1	many	TRBV20-1	TRBD2	TGCAGTGCTAGTGGGTCGCGACTAGCGTTCAATGAGCAGTTCTTC	CSASGSRLAFNEQFF
TRBJ2-1	many	TRBV20-1	TRBD2	TGCAGTGCTAGAGCACTAGCGGGAGGGGGTGAGCAGTTCTTC	CSARALAGGGEQFF
TRBJ2-3	few	TRBV20-1	TRBD2	TGCAGTGCTAGATTACATAGCGGGGGGGCCGGAGATACGCAGTATTTT	CSARLHSGGAGDTQYF
TRBJ2-2	many	TRBV7-2	-	TGTGCCAGCAGCTCCCGGGACCTAAGGCGGGAGCTGTTTTTT	CASSSRDLRRELFF